The next 15 T cell receptor beta chains were all read from a single sample in a study of preoperative IRX-2 immunotherapy in early breast cancer. Treatment in this sample: preoperative locoregional IRX-2 cytokine immunotherapy. Clones were read by immunoSEQ multiplex PCR, and TCRdb kept only the in-frame ones, dropping some. The sample yields around 95,000 clones, about nine tenths seen once. This specimen was tumor tissue, taken after IRX-2 immunotherapy. The receptors here all came from a human donor with breast cancer.

The CDR3 here is CASSDLAGASGQYF. DNA for the CDR3: TGTGCCAGCAGTGATCTAGCGGGGGCCTCTGGGCAGTACTTC. The J gene is TRBJ2-7, the V gene TRBV6-8, with 10 bases that match TRBD2. Germline V gene lookup returns CDR1 MNHGY and CDR2 SAAAGT. The V and J ends lost 5 bases and 9 bases, in that order; junction bases with no gene match: 10. The CDR3 is 14 amino acids.

This rearrangement joins TRBV19 to TRBJ2-7, with a weak D call TRBD2 (6 bases). The ends were cut back, 4 bases at V and 2 bases at J, with 9 bases in the middle. CDR3 size: 13 residues. Germline V lookup: CDR1 LNHDA, CDR2 SQIVND (reference sequence). CDR3 coding DNA: TGTGCCAGTAGTAAGGAGGGAGCCTACGAGCAGTACTTC. This translates into CASSKEGAYEQYF.

The chain recombines TRBV15 with TRBJ2-3; the D gene is possibly TRBD2 (6 bases). CDR3 length: 14 residues. V was cut by 0 bases and J by 5 bases, with 9 bases left in between. Germline lookup yields CDR1 LNHNV and CDR2 YYDKDF (reference sequence). The CDR3 DNA is TGTGCCACCAGCAGAGAACTAGCTGGAGATACGCAGTATTTT. It is translated as CATSRELAGDTQYF.

The chain uses TRBV29-1 and TRBJ2-1, with TRBD2 as a possible D gene (5 bases). CDR3 size: 14 residues. V shed 7 bases and J shed 0 bases, with 13 bases lying between them. Germline CDR1 reads SQVTM; CDR2 reads ANQGSEA. CDR3 in DNA: TGCAGCGCTCCAACTGGAGGCTCCTACAATGAGCAGTTCTTC. This gives the protein CSAPTGGSYNEQFF.

This clone was seen once. The V call is TRBV18, the J call TRBJ2-1; possibly TRBD2 for D (6 bases). Trimming stripped 3 bases from V and 5 bases from J, with 14 bases between. CDR1 is KGHSH, CDR2 LQKENI, per germline. The CDR3 is made up of 15 amino acids. The CDR3 DNA reads as TGTGCCAGCTCACCTACGGGAGACCAAAACAATGAGCAGTTCTTC. It translates to CASSPTGDQNNEQFF.

This clone appeared a few times. This chain connects TRBV15 to TRBJ2-1; 10 bases agree with TRBD1. Germline values: CDR1 LNHNV, CDR2 YYDKDF (reference sequence). With 5 bases clipped from V and 5 bases from J, the junction kept 6 bases outside the gene matches. The CDR3 loop spans 15 amino acids. Written as DNA, the CDR3 is TGTGCCACCAGCCGCGGACAGGGGGGAAACAATGAGCAGTTCTTC. Protein sequence: CATSRGQGGNNEQFF.

The rearrangement joins TRBV19 to TRBJ2-1; D might be TRBD1 or TRBD2, each matching 5 bases. CDR1 is LNHDA and CDR2 is SQIVND in the germline V gene (reference sequence). The V end lost 3 bases, the J end lost 10 bases, and 16 bases lay between the germline ends. CDR3 length equals 14 residues. The CDR3 region is CASSISNLGTEQFF. The CDR3 nucleotides are TGTGCCAGTAGTATTTCTAATTTAGGGACCGAGCAGTTCTTC.

The chain has TRBV18 and TRBJ2-5; either TRBD1 or TRBD2 may fit D (5 bases each). The CDR3 sequence is 14 residues long. Germline V gene lookup returns CDR1 KGHSH and CDR2 LQKENI. The V and J ends lost 3 bases and 8 bases respectively, with 16 bases between them. CDR3 DNA sequence: TGTGCCAGCTCACCCGGGACCCTTGGGGAAACCCAGTACTTC. Translated, it gives CASSPGTLGETQYF.

This clone has only a few counts. V usage is TRBV6-8 and J usage is TRBJ1-6; unclear D gene. V lost 3 bases and J lost 6, with 3 bases in between. The germline V gene encodes CDR1 MNHGY and CDR2 SAAAGT. This CDR3 comprises 12 residues. The CDR3 nucleotides read TGTGCCAGCAGTTATTCTAATTCACCCCTCCACTTT. Translated, it gives CASSYSNSPLHF.

V usage is TRBV7-1 and J usage is TRBJ2-7, with D perhaps matching TRBD1 (5 bases). TRBV7-1 is flagged as an ORF with uncertain function. Trimming took off 4 bases at V and 3 bases at J, with 16 bases between the two ends. The CDR3 has 15 amino acids. The DNA for the CDR3 is TGTGCCAGCAGCTTAGGATCAGGGCCTTACTACGAGCAGTACTTC. It codes for CASSLGSGPYYEQYF.

V and J are TRBV5-1 and TRBJ2-5; 7 bases are shared with TRBD1. The CDR3 loop spans 16 amino acids. The V and J ends lost 0 bases and 4 bases, in that order; junction bases with no gene match: 9. From germline, CDR1 is SGHRS and CDR2 YFSETQ. The chain's CDR3 is CASSLAWDSGRETQYF. The CDR3 bases are TGCGCCAGCAGCTTGGCTTGGGACAGTGGGAGAGAGACCCAGTACTTC. Together with reference TRBV5-1 and TRBJ2-5, the CDR3 gives the full variable domain: KAGVTQTPRYLIKTRGQQVTLSCSPISGHRSVSWYQQTPGQGLQFLFEYFSETQRNKGNFPGRFSGRQFSNSRSEMNVSTLELGDSALYLCASSLAWDSGRETQYFGPGTRLLVL.

This sequence joins TRBV30 and TRBJ1-2; TRBD1 matches at 7 bases. Germline V gives CDR1 GTSNPN, CDR2 SVGIG (reference sequence). The CDR3 is 15 residues long. With V trimmed by 4 bases and J by 4 bases, 12 bases remained unmatched. Here the CDR3 DNA reads TGTGCCTGGACCGAAGACAGGGAACTTCCCTATGGCTACACCTTC. Amino acid sequence: CAWTEDRELPYGYTF.

V usage is TRBV5-1 and J usage is TRBJ2-7; TRBD1 agrees at 9 bases. Germline values: CDR1 SGHRS, CDR2 YFSETQ. This CDR3 contains 17 residues. V was pared by 0 bases and J by 2 bases, with 9 bases of the junction left unmatched. CDR3 coding DNA: TGCGCCAGCAGCTTGGTCCTCGGGACAGGGTTCACCTACGAGCAGTACTTC. Translating it yields CASSLVLGTGFTYEQYF.

The chain links TRBV7-1 to TRBJ1-2; D is unclear. TRBV7-1 is given ORF status, its function remaining uncertain. There are 13 residues in the CDR3. Trimming took off 4 bases at V and 4 bases at J, with 10 bases between the two ends. CDR3 DNA: TGTGCCAGCAGCTTAGAGTTATCCTATGGCTACACCTTC. It specifies CASSLELSYGYTF.

Concerning this clone itself: At one of its ends the junction is not consistent with the germline gene, which may arise from a read error. The chain links TRBV6-4 to TRBJ1-4, with TRBD1 as a possible D gene (5 bases). In germline, CDR1 is MRHNA, CDR2 SNTAGT. This CDR3 spans 12 amino acids. The CDR3 region is CASSYTQGITTF. CDR3 coding DNA: TGTGCCAGCAGTTACACCCAGGGTATCACAACTTTT.